The table lists the clone carrying this TCR beta chain with a few counts. Produced via immunoSEQ multiplex PCR; TCRdb's table is partial and in-frame only. The data contain some 350,000 clones, around 89% of them singletons. The data derive from a study of blood T cell repertoires in COVID-19. At the level of the study: Sample material is recorded as cDNA or gDNA derived from T cells, B-cell-depleted T cells, or PBMCs.

With 5 bases clipped from V and 5 bases from J, the junction kept 6 bases outside the gene matches. The CDR3 sequence is 14 residues long. Germline CDR1 reads LNHDA; CDR2 reads SQIVND (reference sequence). This sequence joins TRBV19 and TRBJ2-3, with 8 bases matching TRBD1. The sequencing input was peripheral blood. The receptor was derived from a young man with active or convalescent COVID-19. The CDR3 DNA is TGTGCCAGTAGTCCCGGACAGGGAATAGATACGCAGTATTTT. Translated: CASSPGQGIDTQYF. The full variable domain, its missing parts supplied by reference TRBV19 and TRBJ2-3, is DGGITQSPKYLFRKEGQNVTLSCEQNLNHDAMYWYRQDPGQGLRLIYYSQIVNDFQKGDIAEGYSVSREKKESFPLTVTSAQKNPTAFYLCASSPGQGIDTQYFGPGTRLTVL.